This TCR beta chain was captured by sequencing in a study of monozygotic twins with inflammatory bowel disease. For each CDR3 protein, TCRdb gives one entry from its re-call of the 5' RACE reads, without DNA. This sample's table has 300,000 to 450,000 distinct CDR3 sequences. Regarding this clonotype: Its antigen is undetermined.

The CDR3 is 15 amino acids. CDR1 SGHTA and CDR2 FQGTGA come from the germline V gene. Study-wide results and limits: Twins with IBD were found to have lower TCRbeta diversity (inverse Simpson) than healthy co-twins.

The sequencing sample was made of blood. The TCR sequence derives from a human donor with ulcerative colitis or Crohn's disease, or a healthy co-twin of an affected twin (not recorded which). The rearrangement uses TRBV7-3 and TRBJ2-5; TCRdb gives TRBD1 as the D gene, but with no DNA this cannot be confirmed. The CDR3 protein is CASSLTGWGMETQYF.